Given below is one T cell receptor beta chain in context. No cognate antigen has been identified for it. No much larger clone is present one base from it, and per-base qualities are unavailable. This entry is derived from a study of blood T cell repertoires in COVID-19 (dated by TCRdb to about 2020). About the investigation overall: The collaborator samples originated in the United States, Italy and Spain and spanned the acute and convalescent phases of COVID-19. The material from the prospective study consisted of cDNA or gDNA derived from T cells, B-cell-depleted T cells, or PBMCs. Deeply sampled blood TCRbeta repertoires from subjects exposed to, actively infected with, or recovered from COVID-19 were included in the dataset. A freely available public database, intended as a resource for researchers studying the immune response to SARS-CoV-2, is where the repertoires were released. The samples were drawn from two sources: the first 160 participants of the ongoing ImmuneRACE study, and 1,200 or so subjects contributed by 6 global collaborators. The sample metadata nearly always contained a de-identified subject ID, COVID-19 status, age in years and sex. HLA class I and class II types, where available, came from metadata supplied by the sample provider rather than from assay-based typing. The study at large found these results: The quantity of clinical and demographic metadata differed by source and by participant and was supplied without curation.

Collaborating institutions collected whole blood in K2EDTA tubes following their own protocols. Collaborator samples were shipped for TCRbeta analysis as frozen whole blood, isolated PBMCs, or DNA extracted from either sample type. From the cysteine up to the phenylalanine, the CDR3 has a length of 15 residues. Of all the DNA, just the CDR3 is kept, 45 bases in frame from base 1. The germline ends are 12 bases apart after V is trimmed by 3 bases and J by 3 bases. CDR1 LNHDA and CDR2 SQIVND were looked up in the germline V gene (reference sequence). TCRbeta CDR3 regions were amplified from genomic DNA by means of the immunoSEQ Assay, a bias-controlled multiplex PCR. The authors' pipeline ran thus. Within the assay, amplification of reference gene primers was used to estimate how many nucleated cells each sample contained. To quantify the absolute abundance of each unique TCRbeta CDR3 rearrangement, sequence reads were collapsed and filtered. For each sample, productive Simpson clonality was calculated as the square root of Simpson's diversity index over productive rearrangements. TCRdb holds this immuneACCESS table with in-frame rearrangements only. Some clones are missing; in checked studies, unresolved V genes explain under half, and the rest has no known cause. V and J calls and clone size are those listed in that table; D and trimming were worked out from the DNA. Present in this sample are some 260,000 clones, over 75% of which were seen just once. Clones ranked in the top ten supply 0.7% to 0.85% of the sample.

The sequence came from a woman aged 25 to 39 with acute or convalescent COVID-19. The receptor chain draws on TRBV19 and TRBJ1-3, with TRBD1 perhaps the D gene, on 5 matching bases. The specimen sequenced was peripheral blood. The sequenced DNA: TGTGCCAGTAGTATCGGGGGGGGTATTGGAAACACCATATATTTT. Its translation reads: CASSIGGGIGNTIYF. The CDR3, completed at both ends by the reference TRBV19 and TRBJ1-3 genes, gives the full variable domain DGGITQSPKYLFRKEGQNVTLSCEQNLNHDAMYWYRQDPGQGLRLIYYSQIVNDFQKGDIAEGYSVSREKKESFPLTVTSAQKNPTAFYLCASSIGGGIGNTIYFGEGSWLTVV.